This T cell receptor beta chain stems from a study of T cells after yellow fever vaccination. General study results and limits: It was a weaker secondary response, yet one that peaked faster, at day 5 versus 15. At around 96% for CD4 and over 80% for CD8, most primary-vaccination clones showed up again after the booster. Relatively few clonotypes were ones that appeared in both CD4 and CD8 compartments.

V trimming: 5 bases; J trimming: 5 bases; junction bases outside the gene matches: 12. The CDR3 covers 15 residues. Germline assignment: CDR1 ENHRY and CDR2 SYGVKD. The table lists this clonotype with a few counts. What it binds is unknown. They built TCR cDNA with 5'RACE template switching, a step that put in a universal primer site and UMIs. TCRdb reanalysed the 5' RACE reads using MiXCR and keeps one entry per CDR3 protein. Of 500,000 to 650,000 distinct CDR3 sequences in the sample, about 13% were seen once. The sequences come from PBMCs, collected on the day of the yellow fever booster vaccination. The chain has TRBV10-3 and TRBJ2-7, with 7 bases identical to TRBD1. This receptor was taken from a man aged 25 to 40 who received the YFV17D yellow fever vaccine. The chain's CDR3 is CAISQDRVEWDEQYF. The CDR3 nucleotides read TGTGCCATCAGTCAAGACAGGGTGGAGTGGGACGAGCAGTACTTC.